This passage covers 16 T cell receptor beta chains from one sample sequenced in a study of blood T cell repertoires in COVID-19. Profiled with immunoSEQ multiplex PCR; TCRdb holds only in-frame clones, not every one. Counted here are more than 110,000 clones, under 85% occurring once; the ten biggest clones make up roughly 9%. Sequencing used peripheral blood. The receptors shown here come from a woman aged 80 or over in a cohort sampled during active or convalescent COVID-19.

As DNA, the CDR3 is TGTGCCTGGAGTAAGCGGGGGGGAATAATCCAAAGAGAGACCCAGTACTTC. It translates to CAWSKRGGIIQRETQYF. The chain carries TRBV30 and TRBJ2-5; 10 nucleotides align to TRBD2. From germline, CDR1 is GTSNPN and CDR2 SVGIG (reference sequence). The ends lost 2 bases at V and 4 bases at J; junction bases unmatched: 13. The CDR3 spans 17 residues.

The chain recombines TRBV9 with TRBJ2-3; maybe TRBD1 (5 bases). V was shortened by 0 bases and J by 4 bases, with 12 bases between the two germline ends. CDR1 and CDR2 from the germline V gene are SGDLS and YYNGEE. There are 15 residues in the CDR3. CDR3 in DNA: TGTGCCAGCAGCGTAGAGGGGAAGGGCCCAGATACGCAGTATTTT. This codes for CASSVEGKGPDTQYF.

This clone was observed a single time. The chain employs TRBV7-9 and TRBJ1-4, with 8 bases fitting TRBD1. V shed 6 bases and J 8 bases; nucleotides not matched to a gene: 8. The length of the CDR3 is 14 residues. Germline-derived CDR1 and CDR2 are SEHNR and FQNEAQ (reference sequence). CDR3 region: CASRPDRGREKLFF. CDR3 in DNA: TGTGCCAGCAGACCAGACAGGGGAAGAGAAAAACTGTTTTTT.

The chain uses TRBV19 and TRBJ2-5, with TRBD2 matching 7 bases. Germline assignment: CDR1 LNHDA and CDR2 SQIVND (reference sequence). J gave up 6 bases and V 2 bases, and 6 bases lay outside the gene matches. This CDR3 contains 14 residues. The chain's CDR3 is CASSISGGVKTQYF. The CDR3 DNA is TGTGCCAGTAGTATATCGGGGGGTGTTAAGACCCAGTACTTC.

V usage is TRBV9 and J usage is TRBJ2-3; 9 bases are shared with TRBD2. V shed 0 bases and J 4 bases; nucleotides not matched to a gene: 6. CDR1 SGDLS and CDR2 YYNGEE come from the germline V gene. The CDR3 covers 16 residues. CDR3 region: CASSVDLRGGSDTQYF. Written as DNA, the CDR3 is TGTGCCAGCAGCGTAGATCTGCGGGGGGGCTCAGATACGCAGTATTTT.

V gene TRBV11-2 combines with J gene TRBJ2-5; a weak D match, TRBD1 (5 bases). From germline, CDR1 is SGHAT and CDR2 FQNNGV. This CDR3 contains 16 residues. The germline V and J ends were trimmed by 2 bases and 4 bases, with 17 bases remaining between them. The DNA of the CDR3 is TGTGCCAGCAGCTTAATGCCCCAGGGTGTCCGAGAGACCCAGTACTTC. Its protein product is CASSLMPQGVRETQYF. Based on the CDR3 plus reference TRBV11-2 and TRBJ2-5, the full variable domain is EAGVAQSPRYKIIEKRQSVAFWCNPISGHATLYWYQQILGQGPKLLIQFQNNGVVDDSQLPKDRFSAERLKGVDSTLKIQPAKLEDSAVYLCASSLMPQGVRETQYFGPGTRLLVL.

There are a few counts of this clone. The genes are TRBV29-1 and TRBJ1-1; no firm D call. V was trimmed by 4 bases and J by 0 bases, leaving 9 bases between them. This CDR3 has 13 residues. Germline V gives CDR1 SQVTM, CDR2 ANQGSEA. The CDR3 region is CSVGFRLNTEAFF. The CDR3 DNA reads TGCAGCGTTGGTTTCCGTTTGAACACTGAAGCTTTCTTT.

The V and J genes are TRBV3-1 (or the pseudogene TRBV3-2) and TRBJ1-2; no definite D call. The V gene lost 1 base and the J gene lost 5 bases, with 8 bases spanning the gap. Germline CDR1 and CDR2: LGHDT and YNNKEL (reference sequence). This CDR3 is built from 13 residues. The chain's CDR3 is CASSQAGFYGYTF. As DNA, the CDR3 is TGTGCCAGCAGCCAAGCAGGTTTTTATGGCTACACCTTC.

The CDR3 region is CAWSVSGTLGYTF. The CDR3 coding sequence is TGTGCCTGGAGTGTCTCAGGCACACTGGGCTACACCTTC. The chain joins TRBV30 to TRBJ1-2; no firm D call. This CDR3 spans 13 amino acids. Between the trimmed V and J ends, which lost 0 bases and 8 bases, there was a span of 13 bases. Germline CDR1 and CDR2: GTSNPN and SVGIG (reference sequence).

The rearrangement uses TRBV19 and TRBJ1-1; D uncertain. Trimming shortened V by 5 bases and J by 0 bases, and 13 bases separated the two germline ends. Germline lookup yields CDR1 LNHDA and CDR2 SQIVND (reference sequence). The CDR3 consists of 15 residues. The CDR3 here is CASSLQTHMNTEAFF. The CDR3 DNA reads TGTGCCAGTAGTCTGCAGACACATATGAACACTGAAGCTTTCTTT.

There are a few counts of this clone. The V call is TRBV7-3, the J call TRBJ1-6; TRBD1 matches 9 bases. Germline lookup yields CDR1 SGHTA and CDR2 FQGTGA. The J segment lost 5 bases and the V segment lost 2 bases, leaving 1 base of the junction unmatched. The CDR3 sequence is 15 residues long. CDR3: CASSLGDRDNSPLHF. The CDR3 DNA follows: TGTGCCAGCAGCTTAGGGGACAGGGATAATTCACCCCTCCACTTT.

This sequence joins TRBV6-5 and TRBJ1-4; 7 bases match TRBD1. V shed 2 bases and J 7 bases; nucleotides not matched to a gene: 1. Germline V gene data show CDR1 as MNHEY and CDR2 as SVGAGI. The CDR3 is made up of 13 amino acids. CDR3 nucleotide sequence: TGTGCCAGCAGTTACGACAGGGCTGAAAAACTGTTTTTT. Amino acids: CASSYDRAEKLFF.

The chain couples TRBV4-2 to TRBJ1-4, with TRBD1 matching over 8 bases. CDR1 and CDR2 (germline): LGHNA, YNFKEQ. Trimming removed 5 bases from V and 4 bases from J; junction bases left unmatched: 9. The CDR3 consists of 16 residues. The CDR3 coding sequence is TGTGCCAGCAGCTTAGCAGGACAGGGTGGTAATGAAAAACTGTTTTTT. Translated, it gives CASSLAGQGGNEKLFF.

The chain couples TRBV9 to TRBJ1-1; 9 nucleotides align to TRBD1. There are 14 residues in the CDR3. V shed 0 bases, J shed 10 bases, and the junction held 7 bases outside the gene matches. Germline loops: CDR1 SGDLS, CDR2 YYNGEE. The CDR3 DNA reads TGTGCCAGCAGCGTAGCGGGGACAGGGTATGGAGCTTTCTTT. This gives the protein CASSVAGTGYGAFF.

The V gene is TRBV5-1, the J gene TRBJ2-7; 13 positions agree with TRBD2. The CDR3 contains 15 residues. Per the germline V gene, CDR1 is SGHRS and CDR2 is YFSETQ. With 4 bases clipped from V and 4 bases from J, the junction kept 5 bases outside the gene matches. This chain's CDR3 is CASSRTSGGSYEQYF. CDR3 nucleotides: TGCGCCAGCAGCAGGACTAGCGGGGGTTCGTACGAGCAGTACTTC.

The chain carries TRBV7-9 and TRBJ1-1; the D is unclear. Germline V lookup: CDR1 SEHNR, CDR2 FQNEAQ (reference sequence). V lost 1 base, J lost 8 bases, and 17 bases lay in between. This CDR3 is built from 15 residues. The CDR3, as DNA: TGTGCCAGCAGCTTAGAGTCAGTTTCCAGAACAGAAGCTTTCTTT. It codes for CASSLESVSRTEAFF.